The 21 T cell receptor beta chains in this list originate from one sample, sequenced in a study of human T cells and chemical hapten exposure. In TCRdb, the RACE reads were re-called with MiXCR into one record per CDR3 protein. The sample lists roughly 150,000 distinct CDR3 sequences; 25% to 35% were seen once. Time point here: patch test 3, about 24 weeks after DPC sensitization. Described treatment: therapeutic diphenylcyclopropenone sensitization with weekly scalp DPC. The source was whole blood, collected in connection with sensitization to the hapten diphenylcyclopropenone (DPC). Receptor source: a woman between 18 and 30 years old with alopecia areata. Some clones in this sample may be carry-over from other donors' samples.

V usage is TRBV29-1 and J usage is TRBJ2-1, with D tentatively TRBD2 (5 bases). The CDR3 sequence is 13 residues long. Trimming removed 7 bases at V and 5 bases at J, with 15 bases between. Germline V gene data show CDR1 as SQVTM and CDR2 as ANQGSEA. CDR3 in amino acids: CSATAVGNNEQFF. In DNA, the CDR3 is TGCAGCGCCACGGCGGTCGGGAACAATGAGCAGTTCTTC.

On this clonotype: One junction end disagrees with the germline gene, perhaps due to a read error. The rearrangement links TRBV11-2 to TRBJ2-3; TRBD2 aligns across 9 bases. Germline lookup yields CDR1 SGHAT and CDR2 FQNNGV. This CDR3 has 18 amino acids. The CDR3 here is CASRSLGKGGGGTDMQYF. The CDR3 DNA reads as TGTGCCAGCAGATCTCTGGGAAAGGGCGGGGGGGGAACAGATATGCAGTATTTT.

The chain uses TRBV20-1 and TRBJ1-6; unclear D gene. In germline, CDR1 is DFQATT, CDR2 SNEGSKA (reference sequence). The CDR3 runs to 14 residues. V lost 3 bases to trimming and J lost 10 bases, with 16 bases between them. The DNA of the CDR3 is TGCAGTGCTAGTCGGGCCTCCGGGTCATCACCCCTCCACTTT. Amino acid sequence: CSASRASGSSPLHF.

V gene TRBV7-9 combines with J gene TRBJ1-2, with D hard to call. Deletions cut 6 bases from V and 4 bases from J, with 12 bases between. The CDR3 runs 13 residues. The V gene's germline CDR1 is SEHNR and CDR2 FQNEAQ (reference sequence). Here the CDR3 reads CASSRTESYGYTF. CDR3 sequence (DNA): TGTGCCAGCAGTCGGACGGAGTCCTATGGCTACACCTTC.

This clonotype was detected a few times. The rearrangement joins TRBV7-3 to TRBJ2-1, with 8 nucleotides matching TRBD2. Germline V gene sequence: CDR1 SGHTA, CDR2 FQGTGA. The CDR3 has 13 residues. J gave up 10 bases and V 6 bases, and 8 bases lay outside the gene matches. The CDR3 DNA reads TGTGCCAGCAGGAATAGCGGGATGGGAGAGCAGTTCTTC. As protein: CASRNSGMGEQFF.

This clonotype was picked up a small number of times. V gene TRBV20-1 combines with J gene TRBJ2-7; D gene unclear. V was pared by 0 bases and J by 0 bases, with 6 bases between. The CDR3 length is 13 residues. Germline CDR1 is DFQATT and CDR2 is SNEGSKA (reference sequence). The CDR3 here is CSARDTTSYEQYF. CDR3 sequence (DNA): TGCAGTGCTAGAGATACCACCTCCTACGAGCAGTACTTC.

The gene calls are TRBV20-1 and TRBJ2-7, with 7 bases identical to TRBD2. Germline lookup yields CDR1 DFQATT and CDR2 SNEGSKA (reference sequence). The J segment lost 1 base and the V segment lost 6 bases, leaving 6 bases of the junction unmatched. The CDR3 length is 13 residues. As DNA, the CDR3 is TGCAGTGCGAGCGGGACTCCTTCCTACGAGCAGTACTTC. This sequence encodes CSASGTPSYEQYF.

This clonotype has only a few counts. The genes are TRBV10-2 and TRBJ1-5; D is possibly TRBD1 (6 bases). Trimming took off 8 bases at V and 5 bases at J, with 13 bases between the two ends. CDR3 length: 13 residues. CDR1 and CDR2 (germline): WSHSY, SAAADI. In DNA form, the CDR3 reads TGCGCCAGCCAAGAGGACAGACATCAGCCCCAGCATTTT. This gives the protein CASQEDRHQPQHF.

The rearrangement uses TRBV6-5 and TRBJ2-7, with 8 bases identical to TRBD2. CDR3 size: 14 residues. With V trimmed by 2 bases and J by 4 bases, 4 bases remained unmatched. Germline loops: CDR1 MNHEY, CDR2 SVGAGI. In nucleotides, the CDR3 is TGTGCCAGCAGTTACCGGGGGGGGGTGTACGAGCAGTACTTC. Its protein product is CASSYRGGVYEQYF.

Ten or more counts support this clonotype. This rearrangement joins TRBV29-1 to TRBJ2-7; tentatively, D is TRBD1 or TRBD2 (5 bases each). Germline lookup yields CDR1 SQVTM and CDR2 ANQGSEA. There are 13 residues in the CDR3. Between the trimmed V and J ends, which lost 4 bases and 2 bases, there was a span of 12 bases. CDR3 protein: CSVAGRQTYEQYF. The CDR3 DNA reads as TGCAGCGTTGCAGGGAGACAGACCTACGAGCAGTACTTC.

In this sample, this clonotype turned up a few times. This chain connects TRBV4-1 to TRBJ2-3, with D possibly being TRBD2 (5 bases). Trimming took off 3 bases at V and 3 bases at J, with 13 bases between the two ends. CDR3 length: 15 residues. Germline V gene lookup returns CDR1 MGHRA and CDR2 YSYEKL. CDR3 region: CASSHRVGNTDTQYF. DNA for the CDR3: TGCGCCAGCAGCCACCGAGTCGGGAATACAGATACGCAGTATTTT.

In its sample, this clonotype was seen a few times. The chain has TRBV11-1 and TRBJ1-1; 10 bases agree with TRBD1. J gave up 0 bases and V 7 bases, and 2 bases lay outside the gene matches. The CDR3 is 14 amino acids. Looked up from germline, CDR1 is SGHAT and CDR2 is FQDESV (reference sequence). The CDR3: CASIGQGVNTEAFF. CDR3 coding DNA: TGTGCCAGCATCGGACAGGGGGTGAACACTGAAGCTTTCTTT.

This clonotype was counted a few times. This sequence joins TRBV20-1 and TRBJ1-2; D is unresolved. V lost 1 base and J lost 4, with 7 bases in between. CDR1 is DFQATT, CDR2 SNEGSKA, per germline (reference sequence). The CDR3 contains 12 residues. CDR3 in amino acids: CSARGLSYGYTF. CDR3 coding DNA: TGCAGTGCTAGAGGTTTGAGCTATGGCTACACCTTC.

The V and J genes are TRBV11-2 and TRBJ2-7, with 8 nucleotides matching TRBD1. Germline values: CDR1 SGHAT, CDR2 FQNNGV. The CDR3 totals 16 residues. With V trimmed by 5 bases and J by 5 bases, 14 bases remained unmatched. The CDR3 bases are TGTGCCAGCAGCAACGATGGGAGGACAGGGATCGACGAGCAGTACTTC. It is translated as CASSNDGRTGIDEQYF. Full variable domain (outside the CDR3, taken from reference TRBV11-2 and TRBJ2-7): EAGVAQSPRYKIIEKRQSVAFWCNPISGHATLYWYQQILGQGPKLLIQFQNNGVVDDSQLPKDRFSAERLKGVDSTLKIQPAKLEDSAVYLCASSNDGRTGIDEQYFGPGTRLTVT.

This chain joins TRBV5-1 and TRBJ2-7; 10 nucleotides align to TRBD1. V was clipped by 7 bases and J by 0 bases; unmatched bases: 7. The CDR3 is 15 amino acids. Germline lookup yields CDR1 SGHRS and CDR2 YFSETQ. In nucleotides, the CDR3 is TGCGCCAGCGCCGCCGGGACAGGGGACTCCTACGAGCAGTACTTC. This codes for CASAAGTGDSYEQYF.

This clonotype was seen at least ten times. CDR3 sequence (DNA): TGTGCCACCAGCAGAGTGGTGGGCACAGATACGCAGTATTTT. Translation: CATSRVVGTDTQYF. This sequence joins TRBV15 and TRBJ2-3; no definite D call. The CDR3 sequence is 14 residues long. Per the germline V gene, CDR1 is LNHNV and CDR2 is YYDKDF (reference sequence). Between the trimmed V and J ends, which lost 1 base and 1 base, there was a span of 6 bases.

V usage is TRBV5-4 and J usage is TRBJ2-3, with 9 positions matching TRBD2. J was trimmed by 6 bases and V by 10 bases; bases with no gene match: 9. From germline, CDR1 is SGHNT and CDR2 YYREEE (reference sequence). The CDR3 is 13 residues long. The CDR3 sequence is CAGSGRDSDTQYF. CDR3 nucleotides: TGTGCCGGTAGCGGGAGAGACAGTGATACGCAGTATTTT.

CDR3: CSAGESGRLLTNEKLFF. DNA for the CDR3: TGCAGTGCCGGGGAGTCTGGGAGGCTCTTAACTAATGAAAAACTGTTTTTT. The chain is built from TRBV20-1 and TRBJ1-4; no firm D call. There are 17 residues in the CDR3. Germline CDR1 reads DFQATT; CDR2 reads SNEGSKA (reference sequence). V was clipped by 6 bases and J by 1 base, with 21 bases between them.

This clonotype was detected only a few times. The chain combines TRBV11-1 with TRBJ2-7, with 8 bases aligning to TRBD1. The junction had 6 bases not matched to a gene; V was cut back by 6 bases and J by 5 bases. Germline V CDR1 and CDR2: SGHAT, FQDESV (reference sequence). CDR3 length: 13 residues. The CDR3 DNA reads TGTGCCAGCAGGGGACAGGTCGGCAACGAGCAGTACTTC. Its translation: CASRGQVGNEQYF.

The CDR3 DNA follows: TGTGCCACCAGTGGAACGGGAGACTCAAGGGGCTACACCTTC. It codes for CATSGTGDSRGYTF. This sequence joins TRBV24-1 and TRBJ1-2; no firm D call. Trimming stripped 5 bases from V and 8 bases from J, with 17 bases between. Germline CDR1 reads KGHDR; CDR2 reads SFDVKD. The CDR3 consists of 14 residues.

Only a few counts were recorded for this clonotype. The chain recombines TRBV6-2 or TRBV6-3 with TRBJ2-7; tentatively, D is TRBD2 (5 bases). Trimming removed 5 bases at V and 2 bases at J, with 10 bases between. This CDR3 comprises 13 residues. Germline V gene sequence: CDR1 MNHEY, CDR2 SVGEGT. The CDR3 DNA sequence: TGTGCCAGCAGTGAAACCGGGACCTACGAGCAGTACTTC. Its translation is CASSETGTYEQYF.